The rows below give T cell receptor beta chains drawn from one sample of a study of blood T cell repertoires in COVID-19. The protocol was immunoSEQ multiplex PCR, while the TCRdb copy is restricted to in-frame clones and leaves out a portion. The sample comprises over 150,000 clones, roughly 90% of which are singletons, and more than 6.5% rests with the top ten. Material for sequencing was PBMCs or T cells enriched from blood (not recorded which). Receptors were obtained from a woman aged 50 to 60 who had recovered from COVID-19. CDR3s include the opening cysteine and the closing phenylalanine or tryptophan. D genes are given only for firm matches.

J | D | V | CDR3
TRBJ2-1 | . | TRBV11-3 | CASSSGQTYNEQFF
TRBJ1-1 | TRBD1 | TRBV7-9 | CASSPDRGLWSTEAFF
TRBJ2-1 | . | TRBV7-9 | CASSFASSYNEQFF
TRBJ1-1 | . | TRBV29-1 | CSVEARRDTEAFF
TRBJ2-3 | TRBD2 | TRBV18 | CASSPLQRETDTQYF
TRBJ1-2 | TRBD1 | TRBV5-1 | CASSLAAGTVYGYTF
TRBJ2-1 | TRBD2 | TRBV27 | CASSLVSGGSYNEQFF
TRBJ1-5 | . | TRBV23-1 | CASSPSLLRAMSNQPQHF
TRBJ1-1 | . | TRBV12-3/TRBV12-4 | CASSFTGNTEAFF
TRBJ2-1 | TRBD1 | TRBV24-1 | CATSDSGTGMTEQFF
TRBJ2-1 | TRBD2 | TRBV6-4 | CASSVGLAGSNEQFF
TRBJ1-2 | . | TRBV3-1/TRBV3-2 | CASSQEPRNYGYTF
TRBJ2-2 | TRBD2 | TRBV7-9 | CASSPRRGADTGELFF
TRBJ1-4 | TRBD1 | TRBV9 | CASSVDTGGDEKLFF
TRBJ2-1 | TRBD1 | TRBV2 | CASSLGQGALNEQFF
TRBJ2-5 | TRBD2 | TRBV5-6 | CASSLDGGRGETQYF
TRBJ1-6 | TRBD1 | TRBV27 | CASSLEGQNSPLHF
TRBJ2-3 | . | TRBV27 | CASSSWMVGGGRTDTQYF
TRBJ1-3 | TRBD1 | TRBV19 | CASRRFREGAKLLPGNTIYF
TRBJ2-2 | . | TRBV5-1 | CASRPSGTGELFF
TRBJ1-2 | . | TRBV12-3/TRBV12-4 | CASSPQGNLGYTF
TRBJ2-7 | . | TRBV2 | CASSGQGYEQYF
TRBJ2-7 | . | TRBV19 | CASSIDLRDSEQYF
TRBJ1-2 | TRBD1 | TRBV14 | CASSRMTGVGGYTF
TRBJ1-5 | . | TRBV6-5 | CATNPRGGPNQPQHF
TRBJ1-1 | . | TRBV18 | CASSPPSPGQNTEAFF
TRBJ2-6 | . | TRBV5-1 | CASSLQTGNSGANVLTF
TRBJ1-6 | . | TRBV27 | CASDRSSYNSPLHF
TRBJ1-3 | TRBD1 | TRBV20-1 | CSASQGASGNTIYF
TRBJ1-5 | . | TRBV7-2 | CASTLIGVGQPQHF
TRBJ2-6 | . | TRBV24-1 | CATSDPSSGANVLTF
TRBJ2-2 | . | TRBV2 | CASSPRSTGELFF
TRBJ2-5 | TRBD2 | TRBV7-9 | CASSLVSGPMMAQYF
TRBJ2-6 | TRBD1 | TRBV24-1 | CATSERDRGVSGANVLTF
TRBJ1-1 | . | TRBV2 | CASRSSSAGPTEAFF
TRBJ1-4 | . | TRBV7-2 | CASSPRLQGREKLFF
TRBJ1-4 | . | TRBV28 | CASSHNEKLFF
TRBJ1-1 | TRBD1 | TRBV5-1 | CASTLTGYTEAFF
TRBJ2-2 | TRBD2 | TRBV4-2 | CASSLANNGELFF
TRBJ1-4 | TRBD1 | TRBV7-9 | CASSFLGTGPNEKLFF
TRBJ2-3 | . | TRBV3-1/TRBV3-2 | CASSQLGTDTQYF
TRBJ2-3 | TRBD2 | TRBV18 | CASSPRVAGERDTQYF
TRBJ1-1 | . | TRBV11-2 | CASSPTRQFTEAFF
TRBJ2-2 | . | TRBV5-1 | CASSDRQELLGELFF
TRBJ2-7 | TRBD1 | TRBV2 | CASSSRQGVEQYF
TRBJ2-1 | . | TRBV7-9 | CASSPPQFSGYNEQFF
TRBJ2-1 | TRBD2 | TRBV6-6 | CASSWLAAEYNEQFF
TRBJ2-5 | . | TRBV7-6 | CASSLGGLTQETQYF
TRBJ2-2 | . | TRBV7-6 | CASSSLNTGELFF
TRBJ2-1 | TRBD1 | TRBV18 | CASSPPTGGLDNEQFF
TRBJ2-3 | TRBD2 | TRBV25-1 | CASGTSGRTGDTQYF
TRBJ2-7 | TRBD1 | TRBV7-9 | CASSIDRDRWYEQYF
TRBJ2-1 | TRBD2 | TRBV4-2 | CASSQDLGLADLYNEQFF
TRBJ2-7 | . | TRBV28 | CASSLRGGEQYF
TRBJ2-7 | TRBD2 | TRBV3-1/TRBV3-2 | CASSQDLGGSTYEQYF
TRBJ1-5 | . | TRBV14 | CASSPTGHGNQPQHF
TRBJ1-2 | . | TRBV18 | CASSQEDNYGYTF